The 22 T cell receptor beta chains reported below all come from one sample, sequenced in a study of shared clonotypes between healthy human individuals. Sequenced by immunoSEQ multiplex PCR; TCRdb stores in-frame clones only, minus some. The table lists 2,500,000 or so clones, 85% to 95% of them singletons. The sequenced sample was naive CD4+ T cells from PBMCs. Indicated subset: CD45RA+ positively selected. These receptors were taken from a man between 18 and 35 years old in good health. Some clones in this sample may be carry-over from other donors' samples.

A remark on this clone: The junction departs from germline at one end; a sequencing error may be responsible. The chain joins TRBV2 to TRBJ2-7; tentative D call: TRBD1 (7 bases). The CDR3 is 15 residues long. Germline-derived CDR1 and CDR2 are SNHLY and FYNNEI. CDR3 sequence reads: CASSEDREVTYEQYF. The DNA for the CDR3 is TGTGCCAGCAGCGAAGACAGGGAGGTTACCTACGAGCAGTACTTC.

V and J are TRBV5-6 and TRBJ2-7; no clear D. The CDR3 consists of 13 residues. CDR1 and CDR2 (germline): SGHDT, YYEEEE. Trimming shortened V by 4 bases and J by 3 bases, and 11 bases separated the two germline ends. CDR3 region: CASSQGRFYEQYF. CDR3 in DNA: TGTGCCAGCAGCCAAGGGCGTTTCTACGAGCAGTACTTC. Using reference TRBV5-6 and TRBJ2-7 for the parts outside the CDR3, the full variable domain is DAGVTQSPTHLIKTRGQQVTLRCSPKSGHDTVSWYQQALGQGPQFIFQYYEEEERQRGNFPDRFSGHQFPNYSSELNVNALLLGDSALYLCASSQGRFYEQYFGPGTRLTVT.

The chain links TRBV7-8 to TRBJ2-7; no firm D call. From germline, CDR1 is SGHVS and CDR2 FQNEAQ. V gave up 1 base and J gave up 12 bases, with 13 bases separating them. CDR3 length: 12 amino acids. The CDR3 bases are TGTGCCAGCAGCTTAGGGGCCTTATCCCCGTACTTC. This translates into CASSLGALSPYF.

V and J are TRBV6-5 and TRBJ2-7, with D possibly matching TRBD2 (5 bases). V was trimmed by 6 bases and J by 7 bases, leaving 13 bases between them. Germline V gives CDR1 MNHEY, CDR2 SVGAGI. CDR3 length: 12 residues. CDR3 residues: CASSITTGEQYF. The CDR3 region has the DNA TGTGCCAGCAGCATAACAACGGGGGAGCAGTACTTC.

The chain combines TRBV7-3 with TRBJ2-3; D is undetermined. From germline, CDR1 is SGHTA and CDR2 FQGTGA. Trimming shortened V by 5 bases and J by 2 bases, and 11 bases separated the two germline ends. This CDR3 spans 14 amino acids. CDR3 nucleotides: TGTGCCAGCAGCATTGGACCCAACACAGATACGCAGTATTTT. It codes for CASSIGPNTDTQYF.

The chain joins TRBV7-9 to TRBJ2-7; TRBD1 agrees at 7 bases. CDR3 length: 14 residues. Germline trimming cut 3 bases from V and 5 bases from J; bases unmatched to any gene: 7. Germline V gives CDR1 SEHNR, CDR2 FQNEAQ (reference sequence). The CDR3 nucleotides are TGTGCCAGCAGCTTGGGCAGGGGGAAGGACGAGCAGTACTTC. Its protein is CASSLGRGKDEQYF. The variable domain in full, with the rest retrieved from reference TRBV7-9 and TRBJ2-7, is DTGVSQNPRHKITKRGQNVTFRCDPISEHNRLYWYRQTLGQGPEFLTYFQNEAQLEKSRLLSDRFSAERPKGSFSTLEIQRTEQGDSAMYLCASSLGRGKDEQYFGPGTRLTVT.

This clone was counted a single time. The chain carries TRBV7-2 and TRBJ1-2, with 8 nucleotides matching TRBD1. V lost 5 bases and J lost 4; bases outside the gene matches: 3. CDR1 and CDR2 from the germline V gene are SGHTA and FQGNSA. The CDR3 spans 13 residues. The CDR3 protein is CASSAGQVYGYTF. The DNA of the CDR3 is TGTGCCAGCAGCGCGGGACAGGTCTATGGCTACACCTTC.

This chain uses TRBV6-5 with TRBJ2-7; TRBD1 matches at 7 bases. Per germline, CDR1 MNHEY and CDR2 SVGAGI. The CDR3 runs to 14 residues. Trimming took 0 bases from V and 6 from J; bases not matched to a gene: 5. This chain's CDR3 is CASSYSAGTVEQYF. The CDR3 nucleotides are TGTGCCAGCAGTTACTCGGCCGGGACAGTCGAGCAGTACTTC.

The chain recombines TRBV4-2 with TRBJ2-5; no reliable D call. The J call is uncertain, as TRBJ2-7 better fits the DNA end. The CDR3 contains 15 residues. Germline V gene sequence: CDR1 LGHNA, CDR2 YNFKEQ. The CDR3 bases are TGTGCCAGCAGCCAAGTCGGCGGTCTTGGCTACGAGCAGTACTTC. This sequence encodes CASSQVGGLGYEQYF.

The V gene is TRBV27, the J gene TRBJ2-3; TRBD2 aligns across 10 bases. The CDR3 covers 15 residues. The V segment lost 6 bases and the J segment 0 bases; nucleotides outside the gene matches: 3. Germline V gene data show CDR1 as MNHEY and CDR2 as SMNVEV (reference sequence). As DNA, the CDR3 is TGTGCCAGCAGAGGACTAGCGGCGAGCACAGATACGCAGTATTTT. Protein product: CASRGLAASTDTQYF.

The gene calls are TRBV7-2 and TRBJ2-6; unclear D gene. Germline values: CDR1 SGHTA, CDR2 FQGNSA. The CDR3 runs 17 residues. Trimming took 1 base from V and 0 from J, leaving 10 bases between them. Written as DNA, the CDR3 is TGTGCCAGCAGCTTAGAACCCCACCGCTCTGGGGCCAACGTCCTGACTTTC. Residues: CASSLEPHRSGANVLTF.

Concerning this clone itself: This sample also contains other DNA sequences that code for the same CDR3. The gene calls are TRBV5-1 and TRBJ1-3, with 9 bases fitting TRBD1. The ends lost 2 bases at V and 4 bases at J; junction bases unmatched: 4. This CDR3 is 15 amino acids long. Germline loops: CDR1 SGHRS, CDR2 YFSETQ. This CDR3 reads CASSLGDRAGNTIYF. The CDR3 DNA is TGCGCCAGCAGCTTAGGGGACAGGGCCGGAAACACCATATATTTT.

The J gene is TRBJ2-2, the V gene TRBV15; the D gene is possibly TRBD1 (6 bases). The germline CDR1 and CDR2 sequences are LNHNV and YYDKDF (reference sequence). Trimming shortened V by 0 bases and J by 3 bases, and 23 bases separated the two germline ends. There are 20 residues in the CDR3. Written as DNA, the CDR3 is TGTGCCACCAGCAGAGATGTATTGCGCTGGGGGCGGGTGGACACCGGGGAGCTGTTTTTT. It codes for CATSRDVLRWGRVDTGELFF. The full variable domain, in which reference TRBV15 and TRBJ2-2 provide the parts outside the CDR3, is DAMVIQNPRYQVTQFGKPVTLSCSQTLNHNVMYWYQQKSSQAPKLLFHYYDKDFNNEADTPDNFQSRRPNTSFCFLDIRSPGLGDTAMYLCATSRDVLRWGRVDTGELFFGEGSRLTVL.

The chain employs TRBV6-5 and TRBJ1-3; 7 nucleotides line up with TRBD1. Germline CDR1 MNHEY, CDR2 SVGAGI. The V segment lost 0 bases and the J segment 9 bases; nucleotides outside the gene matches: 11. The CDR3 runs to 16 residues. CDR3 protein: CASSYSGQTGRFTIYF. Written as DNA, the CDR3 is TGTGCCAGCAGTTACTCGGGCCAGACAGGGCGGTTCACCATATATTTT.

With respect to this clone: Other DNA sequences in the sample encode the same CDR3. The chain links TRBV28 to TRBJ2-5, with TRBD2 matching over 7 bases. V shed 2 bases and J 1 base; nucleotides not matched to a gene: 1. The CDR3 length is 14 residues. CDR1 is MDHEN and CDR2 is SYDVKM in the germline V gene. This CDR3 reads CASSLAGAQETQYF. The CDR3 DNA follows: TGTGCCAGCAGTTTAGCGGGAGCCCAAGAGACCCAGTACTTC.

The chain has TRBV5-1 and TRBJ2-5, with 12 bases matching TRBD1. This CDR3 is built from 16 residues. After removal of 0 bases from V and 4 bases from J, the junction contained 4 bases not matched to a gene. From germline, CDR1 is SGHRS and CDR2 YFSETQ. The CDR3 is CASSLGGTGGAETQYF. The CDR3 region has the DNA TGCGCCAGCAGCTTGGGTGGGACAGGGGGCGCAGAGACCCAGTACTTC.

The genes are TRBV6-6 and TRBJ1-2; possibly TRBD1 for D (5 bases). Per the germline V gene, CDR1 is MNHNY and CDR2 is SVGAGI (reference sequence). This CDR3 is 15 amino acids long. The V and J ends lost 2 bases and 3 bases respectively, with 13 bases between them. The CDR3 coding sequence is TGTGCCAGCAGTTACGAGCAGGGCCGAGACTATGGCTACACCTTC. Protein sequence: CASSYEQGRDYGYTF.

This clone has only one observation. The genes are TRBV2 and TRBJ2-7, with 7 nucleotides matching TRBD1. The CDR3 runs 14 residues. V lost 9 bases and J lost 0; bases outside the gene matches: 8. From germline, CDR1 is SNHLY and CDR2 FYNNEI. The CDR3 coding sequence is TGTGCCAGGGGAATGGACAGGAGCTCCTACGAGCAGTACTTC. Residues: CARGMDRSSYEQYF.

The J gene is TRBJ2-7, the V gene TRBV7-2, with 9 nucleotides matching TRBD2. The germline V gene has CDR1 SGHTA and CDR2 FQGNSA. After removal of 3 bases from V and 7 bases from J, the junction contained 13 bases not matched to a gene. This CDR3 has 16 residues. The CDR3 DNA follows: TGTGCCAGCAGCTTTAGGCGGGCTAGCGGGATTGAAGAGCAGTACTTC. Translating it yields CASSFRRASGIEEQYF.

The CDR3 DNA reads as TGTGCCAGCAGCTTGGCCGGTGTAGCGGGCTACAATGAGCAGTTCTTC. This codes for CASSLAGVAGYNEQFF. The chain employs TRBV5-4 and TRBJ2-1; TRBD2 agrees at 7 bases. Unmatched junction bases numbered 6, after V lost 0 bases and J lost 3 bases. This CDR3 contains 16 residues. CDR1 is SGHNT and CDR2 is YYREEE in the germline V gene (reference sequence).

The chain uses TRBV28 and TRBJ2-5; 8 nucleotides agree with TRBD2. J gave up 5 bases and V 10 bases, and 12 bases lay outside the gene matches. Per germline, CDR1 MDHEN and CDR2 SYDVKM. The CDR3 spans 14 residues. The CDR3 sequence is CATAGTRWDETQYF. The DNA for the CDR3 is TGTGCCACGGCCGGGACTAGGTGGGACGAGACCCAGTACTTC.

The DNA of the CDR3 is TGTGCCAGCATCTTGATTAGGTCCTACGAGCAGTACTTC. Translated: CASILIRSYEQYF. The gene calls are TRBV2 and TRBJ2-7, with no clear D. Germline V gives CDR1 SNHLY, CDR2 FYNNEI. Between the trimmed V and J ends, which lost 7 bases and 1 base, there was a span of 11 bases. The CDR3 runs 13 residues.